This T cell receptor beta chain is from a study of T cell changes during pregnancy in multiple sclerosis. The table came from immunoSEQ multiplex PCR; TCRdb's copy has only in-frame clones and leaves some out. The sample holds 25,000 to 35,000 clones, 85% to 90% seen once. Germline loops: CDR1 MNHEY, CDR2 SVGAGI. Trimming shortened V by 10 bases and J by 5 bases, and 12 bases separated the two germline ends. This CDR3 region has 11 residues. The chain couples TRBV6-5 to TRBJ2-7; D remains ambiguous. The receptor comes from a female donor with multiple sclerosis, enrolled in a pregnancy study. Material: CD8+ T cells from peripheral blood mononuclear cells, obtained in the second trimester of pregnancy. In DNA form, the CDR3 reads TGTGCCACCGCTCAGGCCCACGAGCAGTACTTC. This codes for CATAQAHEQYF.